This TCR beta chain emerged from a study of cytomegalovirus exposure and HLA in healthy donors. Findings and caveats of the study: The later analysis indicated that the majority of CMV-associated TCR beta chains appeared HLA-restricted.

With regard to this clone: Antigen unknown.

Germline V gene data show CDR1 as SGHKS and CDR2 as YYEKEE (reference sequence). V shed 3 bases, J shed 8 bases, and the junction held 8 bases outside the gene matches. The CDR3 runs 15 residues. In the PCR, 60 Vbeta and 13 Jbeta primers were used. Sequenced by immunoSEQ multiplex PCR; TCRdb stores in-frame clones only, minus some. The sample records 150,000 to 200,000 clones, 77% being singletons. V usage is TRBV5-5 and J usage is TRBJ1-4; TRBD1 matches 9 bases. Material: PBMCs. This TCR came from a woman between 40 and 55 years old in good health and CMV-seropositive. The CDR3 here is CASSYPGQGDEKLFF. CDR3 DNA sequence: TGTGCCAGCAGCTATCCGGGACAGGGTGACGAAAAACTGTTTTTT.